Below are 14 T cell receptor beta chains sequenced from a single sample in a study of T cell responses to AZD1222 COVID-19 vaccine. Sequencing was performed with immunoSEQ multiplex PCR; in TCRdb, only in-frame clones are kept and a portion is missing. This sample has around 99,000 clones; roughly nine tenths occur once, and the top ten carry roughly 13%. The source material was peripheral blood, sampled on day 0 of AZD1222 vaccination. The origin of the receptors is an adult in good health.

V gene TRBV7-2 combines with J gene TRBJ1-6; D not resolved. This CDR3 contains 13 residues. Germline values: CDR1 SGHTA, CDR2 FQGNSA. Trimming shortened V by 3 bases and J by 10 bases, and 10 bases separated the two germline ends. This CDR3 is CASSFTGGSPLHF. As DNA, the CDR3 is TGTGCCAGCAGCTTCACGGGAGGGTCACCCCTCCACTTT.

This chain joins TRBV19 and TRBJ2-2; 7 nucleotides line up with TRBD1. Germline CDR1 LNHDA, CDR2 SQIVND (reference sequence). V shed 10 bases and J 4 bases; nucleotides not matched to a gene: 12. CDR3 length equals 15 residues. CDR3 sequence: CATQQRTGATGELFF. The CDR3, as DNA: TGTGCCACCCAGCAGCGAACAGGGGCCACCGGGGAGCTGTTTTTT. Full variable domain (missing parts from reference TRBV19 and TRBJ2-2): DGGITQSPKYLFRKEGQNVTLSCEQNLNHDAMYWYRQDPGQGLRLIYYSQIVNDFQKGDIAEGYSVSREKKESFPLTVTSAQKNPTAFYLCATQQRTGATGELFFGEGSRLTVL.

The V gene is TRBV9, the J gene TRBJ1-1; tentatively, D is TRBD1 (5 bases). The CDR3 extends over 15 amino acids. V gave up 0 bases and J gave up 3 bases, with 12 bases separating them. Germline assignment: CDR1 SGDLS and CDR2 YYNGEE. The CDR3 protein is CASSVGGRVDTEAFF. The DNA for the CDR3 is TGTGCCAGCAGCGTAGGGGGCAGGGTGGACACTGAAGCTTTCTTT.

This chain uses TRBV28 with TRBJ2-1; D ambiguous. Germline V CDR1 and CDR2: MDHEN, SYDVKM. The V gene lost 2 bases and the J gene lost 4 bases, with 12 bases spanning the gap. The CDR3 covers 15 residues. The CDR3 protein is CASSLGPATYNEQFF. The CDR3 coding sequence is TGTGCCAGCAGTTTAGGTCCAGCGACTTACAATGAGCAGTTCTTC.

The chain is built from TRBV28 and TRBJ2-3, with 9 bases matching TRBD1. From germline, CDR1 is MDHEN and CDR2 SYDVKM. This CDR3 region has 15 residues. Losses at the gene ends were 3 bases for V and 3 bases for J; bases not matched to a gene: 4. CDR3 DNA sequence: TGTGCCAGCAGTTTCGGACAGGGGAGGACAGATACGCAGTATTTT. Residues: CASSFGQGRTDTQYF.

This chain connects TRBV15 to TRBJ1-1; the D gene is possibly TRBD1 (6 bases). CDR3 length: 18 amino acids. Per the germline V gene, CDR1 is LNHNV and CDR2 is YYDKDF (reference sequence). V was shortened by 4 bases and J by 3 bases, with 24 bases between the two germline ends. CDR3 in amino acids: CATSISSGGVFAYTEAFF. The CDR3 nucleotides read TGTGCCACCAGCATCAGTTCCGGGGGCGTTTTTGCGTACACTGAAGCTTTCTTT.

V is TRBV7-2 and J is TRBJ1-5; maybe TRBD1 (5 bases). Trimming removed 5 bases from V and 4 bases from J, with 12 bases in between. CDR3 length: 14 residues. The germline V gene encodes CDR1 SGHTA and CDR2 FQGNSA. CDR3 nucleotide sequence: TGTGCCAGCAGCAGCGACAGCGGTAATCAGCCCCAGCATTTT. Its protein product is CASSSDSGNQPQHF.

The rearrangement links TRBV10-3 to TRBJ2-7, with 11 nucleotides matching TRBD2. The germline V gene has CDR1 ENHRY and CDR2 SYGVKD. With V trimmed by 7 bases and J by 6 bases, 8 bases remained unmatched. CDR3 length: 14 amino acids. The CDR3 DNA sequence: TGTGCCATCACCGGAACTAGCGGGAGTGGCGAGCAGTACTTC. Amino acid sequence: CAITGTSGSGEQYF.

V is TRBV28 and J is TRBJ2-1; 7 positions agree with TRBD2. V shed 3 bases and J 6 bases; nucleotides not matched to a gene: 2. The CDR3 is 13 amino acids. Looked up from germline, CDR1 is MDHEN and CDR2 is SYDVKM. The CDR3 bases are TGTGCCAGCAGTTTGGCGGGAGTCAATGAGCAGTTCTTC. It specifies CASSLAGVNEQFF.

V usage is TRBV5-1 and J usage is TRBJ1-1; no firm D call. Trimming pared 4 bases from V and 1 base from J, leaving 14 bases between. Germline loops: CDR1 SGHRS, CDR2 YFSETQ. This CDR3 spans 15 amino acids. The CDR3 DNA reads as TGCGCCAGCAGCGGGCGGGTGGGGTCGAACACTGAAGCTTTCTTT. As protein: CASSGRVGSNTEAFF.

The chain uses TRBV5-6 and TRBJ2-1, with 8 bases fitting TRBD2. Germline lookup yields CDR1 SGHDT and CDR2 YYEEEE. The length of the CDR3 is 18 residues. The ends lost 5 bases at V and 4 bases at J; junction bases unmatched: 17. CDR3: CASSYGDGSGSGYNEQFF. The CDR3 DNA reads as TGTGCCAGCAGTTACGGGGATGGGAGCGGGAGTGGGTACAATGAGCAGTTCTTC.

The chain joins TRBV27 to TRBJ2-7, with unresolved D. The germline V gene has CDR1 MNHEY and CDR2 SMNVEV (reference sequence). The V gene lost 0 bases and the J gene lost 4 bases, with 7 bases spanning the gap. The length of the CDR3 is 13 residues. This chain's CDR3 is CASSLSPVYEQYF. DNA for the CDR3: TGTGCCAGCAGTTTATCCCCGGTGTACGAGCAGTACTTC.

The chain's CDR3 is CASSPASSGPIANTGELFF. The CDR3 DNA sequence: TGTGCCAGCAGCCCCGCCTCCAGCGGGCCTATCGCGAACACCGGGGAGCTGTTTTTT. The rearrangement uses TRBV7-9 and TRBJ2-2, with a weak D call TRBD2 (6 bases). Germline CDR1 reads SEHNR; CDR2 reads FQNEAQ (reference sequence). The CDR3 has 19 residues. Trimming removed 5 bases from V and 0 bases from J, with 22 bases in between.

The chain recombines TRBV2 with TRBJ2-3; 7 bases agree with TRBD2. CDR1 and CDR2 (germline): SNHLY, FYNNEI. Trimming cost V 9 bases and J 2 bases; bases outside gene matches: 5. The CDR3 has 13 residues. The CDR3 bases are TGTGCCAGTTCGGGACTACTCACAGATACGCAGTATTTT. This sequence encodes CASSGLLTDTQYF.